This TCR beta chain appears in the sequencing data of a study of T cells in Graves' hyperthyroidism and ophthalmopathy. The CDR3 contains 15 residues. Trimming took 3 bases from V and 3 from J, leaving 15 bases between them. Germline V gives CDR1 MNHEY, CDR2 SVGAGI. Disease lasting under 3 months, a NOSPECS grade of at least 4, and a Clinical Activity Score of at least 3 were features of the ophthalmopathy patients. TCR beta CDR3 region amplification was performed from RNA transcripts. TCR CDR3 underwent first-round RT-PCR with the HTBI primer set. TCRdb re-derived calls from the multiplex PCR reads in MiXCR, one entry per CDR3 protein. The sample contains around 500,000 distinct CDR3 sequences, about 15% of which appear only once.

Sequenced material: blood. This sequence originates from a woman in her twenties or thirties with Graves' ophthalmopathy. The chain combines TRBV6-5 with TRBJ2-7; D is possibly TRBD2 (7 bases). The CDR3 nucleotides are TGTGCCAGCAGTTATTGGCGGGGGCTCAACTACGAGCAGTACTTC. As protein: CASSYWRGLNYEQYF.